The source of this T cell receptor (beta chain) is a study of response to subunit inactivated influenza vaccine. Germline assignment: CDR1 DFQATT and CDR2 SNEGSKA (reference sequence). Trimming took off 4 bases at V and 2 bases at J, with 8 bases between the two ends. The CDR3 sequence is 12 residues long. TCRdb processed the RT-PCR reads anew with MiXCR; each CDR3 protein has one entry. The sample consists of around 480,000 distinct CDR3 sequences, about 17% of them appearing once. This specimen was CD4+ T cells sorted from PBMCs, taken less than 30 months after vaccination. The rearrangement uses TRBV20-1 and TRBJ1-2; D unclear. This clonotype was obtained from a man between 50 and 75 years old who received an inactivated influenza vaccine. CDR3 DNA: TGCAGTGCTATTGGAGGGAACTATGGCTACACCTTC. Protein: CSAIGGNYGYTF.